This is a list of T cell receptor beta chains from one sample in a study of T-cell reconstitution after alpha-beta-depleted transplantation in children. TCRdb called the PCR reads again in MiXCR, with one record for every CDR3 protein. The repertoire holds fewer than 150,000 distinct CDR3 sequences, with around a tenth as singletons. Here the sequenced sample was PBMCs, mostly from graft donor cells, taken 180 days after TCRalphabeta/CD19-depleted stem cell transplant. The receptors shown here come from a girl less than two years old who had a stem cell transplant for combined immunodeficiency, so the T cells may come from the graft donor. CDR3s include the opening cysteine and the closing phenylalanine or tryptophan. D genes are given only for firm matches. Rows give clone size only sometimes, using once, few, many, or a class for an expanded clone.

J | size | D | V | DNA | CDR3
TRBJ1-1 | few | TRBD1 | TRBV20-1 | TGCAGTGCTACCCGGCGTGGGACAGGGTTCACTGAAGCTTTCTTT | CSATRRGTGFTEAFF
TRBJ2-4 | many | - | TRBV5-6 | TGTGCCAGCAGCTTCGGGGTCCAGGTTTACATTCAGTACTTC | CASSFGVQVYIQYF
TRBJ2-1 | - | TRBD2 | TRBV6-2/TRBV6-3 | TGTGCCAGCAGCCCACCCGGACTAGCGAGGAGCGATGAGCAGTTCTTC | CASSPPGLARSDEQFF
TRBJ2-5 | - | - | TRBV14 | TGTGCCAGCAGCCAAGCTATCAGGTTTGGAACCCAGTACTTC | CASSQAIRFGTQYF
TRBJ2-7 | - | - | TRBV5-5 | TGTGCCAGCAGCACCGCCGGGGGCACCTCCTACGAGCAGTACTTC | CASSTAGGTSYEQYF
TRBJ2-7 | once | - | TRBV5-6 | TGTGCCAGCAGCTTGAAGGGCCCCGGGTCCCAGAAAATCTCCGTCTACGACCAGTACTTC | CASSLKGPGSQKISVYDQYF
TRBJ1-3 | - | - | TRBV2 | TGTGCCAGCAGTCGACAGTTCTCTGGAAACACCATATATTTT | CASSRQFSGNTIYF
TRBJ2-1 | - | TRBD2 | TRBV7-6 | TGTGCCAGCAGCGAAGCCATAGCGGGGAGCTCCTACAATGAGCAGTTCTTC | CASSEAIAGSSYNEQFF
TRBJ2-5 | once | TRBD2 | TRBV20-1 | TGCAGTGCTTGGACTAGTCATGAGACCCAGTACTTC | CSAWTSHETQYF
TRBJ2-1 | - | - | TRBV4-1 | TGCGCCAGCAGCCAAGTGACCCCCTATTGGGGAGTCTACAATGAGCAGTTCTTC | CASSQVTPYWGVYNEQFF